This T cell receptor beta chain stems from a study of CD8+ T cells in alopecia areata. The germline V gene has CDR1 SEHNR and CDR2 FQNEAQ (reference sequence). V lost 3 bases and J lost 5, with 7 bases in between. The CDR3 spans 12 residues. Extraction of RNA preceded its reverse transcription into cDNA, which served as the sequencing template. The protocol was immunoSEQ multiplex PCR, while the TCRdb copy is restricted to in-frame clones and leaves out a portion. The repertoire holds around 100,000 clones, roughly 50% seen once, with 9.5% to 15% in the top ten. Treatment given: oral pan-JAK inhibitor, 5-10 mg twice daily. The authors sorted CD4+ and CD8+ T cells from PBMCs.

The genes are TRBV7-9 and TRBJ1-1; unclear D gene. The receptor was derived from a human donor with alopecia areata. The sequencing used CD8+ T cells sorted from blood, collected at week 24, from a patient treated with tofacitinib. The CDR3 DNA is TGTGCCAGCAGCTTTGGGTGGACTGAAGCTTTCTTT. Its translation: CASSFGWTEAFF.